This T cell receptor beta chain is from a study of T-cell reconstitution after alpha-beta-depleted transplantation in children. General observations from the study: Several hundred expanded graft clones reportedly were the source of alpha-beta T cells about two months after transplant. The origin of high day-60 TCRbeta diversity in some patients lay in surviving recipient T cells and thymic progenitors. Once a year had passed after transplant, T-cell counts and diversity came mostly from newly produced T cells.

This clonotype was picked up many times. Its specificity is unknown. Unique molecular identifiers were used to barcode this TCRbeta library. Each CDR3 protein is one row after TCRdb ran MiXCR on the PCR reads. The sample contains around 250,000 distinct CDR3 sequences, 7.5% to 9.5% of which appear only once. The CDR3 totals 15 residues. Germline-derived CDR1 and CDR2 are SEHNR and FQNEAQ (reference sequence). Trimming took off 1 base at V and 0 bases at J, with 6 bases between the two ends. The J gene is TRBJ2-2, the V gene TRBV7-9; unclear D gene. This specimen consisted of PBMCs, mostly from graft donor cells, obtained 180 days after TCRalphabeta/CD19-depleted stem cell transplant. This receptor was obtained from a male patient aged 10 to 17 who had a stem cell transplant for acute lymphoblastic leukemia, so the T cells may come from the graft donor. The CDR3: CASSLGSSNTGELFF. The DNA of the CDR3 is TGTGCCAGCAGCTTAGGGAGTTCGAACACCGGGGAGCTGTTTTTT.